This TCR beta chain is from a study of OX40 agonist ivuxolimab in advanced cancers. Whole-study context: Three patients got partial responses; one had hepatocellular carcinoma and two had cutaneous melanoma.

The assay was immunoSEQ multiplex PCR, and TCRdb's table has in-frame clones only and misses some. Of fewer than 75,000 clones detected, around 88% appear once; the ten largest clones hold 0.61%. With respect to this clone: Antigen specificity is unknown.

The CDR3 extends over 15 amino acids. Per the germline V gene, CDR1 is MDHEN and CDR2 is SYDVKM. Germline trimming cut 4 bases from V and 5 bases from J; bases unmatched to any gene: 5. Findings and caveats of the study: Partial responders receiving 0.1-3.0 mg/kg showed among the lowest clonal expansion. On average, CD8+ T cells had more expanded clones than CD4+. Among some nonresponders, normalized T-cell clonal expansion was also low.

The sequencing used CD4+ or CD8+ T cells sorted from blood, collected in a trial of the OX40 agonist ivuxolimab. The receptor's source is an adult with an advanced solid tumor such as melanoma, head and neck, liver or kidney cancer. The chain combines TRBV28 with TRBJ2-5, with 12 bases that match TRBD2. The CDR3 DNA follows: TGTGCCAGCAGTTCTCCGGGACTAGCGGGCGAGACCCAGTACTTC. Translation gives CASSSPGLAGETQYF.